The entry below describes one T cell receptor (beta chain). The data originate from a study of cytomegalovirus exposure and HLA in healthy donors. Germline lookup yields CDR1 SGHNT and CDR2 YYREEE (reference sequence). This CDR3 has 16 residues. J lost 0 bases, V lost 2 bases, and 8 bases had no gene match. Researchers ran the PCR with 60 Vbeta and 13 Jbeta primers. The assay was immunoSEQ multiplex PCR, and TCRdb's table has in-frame clones only and misses some. This table has roughly 200,000 clones, about 86% appearing once. The sequencing input was PBMCs. This sequence joins TRBV5-4 and TRBJ2-7; 7 nucleotides match TRBD2. The TCR originated in a man between 40 and 49 years old in good health and CMV-seropositive. The CDR3 DNA follows: TGTGCCAGCAGCTTTGGGGGTAGCGGGCTCTCCTACGAGCAGTACTTC. The encoded protein is CASSFGGSGLSYEQYF. Together with reference TRBV5-4 and TRBJ2-7, the CDR3 gives the full variable domain: ETGVTQSPTHLIKTRGQQVTLRCSSQSGHNTVSWYQQALGQGPQFIFQYYREEENGRGNFPPRFSGLQFPNYSSELNVNALELDDSALYLCASSFGGSGLSYEQYFGPGTRLTVT.